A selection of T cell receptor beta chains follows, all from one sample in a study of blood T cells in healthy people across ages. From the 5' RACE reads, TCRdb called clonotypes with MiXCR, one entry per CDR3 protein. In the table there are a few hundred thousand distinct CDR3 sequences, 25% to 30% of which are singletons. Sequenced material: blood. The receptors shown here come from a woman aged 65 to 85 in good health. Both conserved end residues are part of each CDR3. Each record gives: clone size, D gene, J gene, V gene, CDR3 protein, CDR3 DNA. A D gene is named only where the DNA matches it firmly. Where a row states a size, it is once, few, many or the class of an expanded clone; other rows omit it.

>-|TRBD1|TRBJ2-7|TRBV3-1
CASSQDLDRAYEQYF
TGTGCCAGCAGCCAAGATTTGGACAGGGCCTACGAGCAGTACTTC
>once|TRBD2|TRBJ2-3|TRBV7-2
CASTQTSGATDTQYF
TGTGCCAGCACCCAAACTAGCGGGGCAACAGATACGCAGTATTTT
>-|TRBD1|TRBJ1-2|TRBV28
CASSGGTGSGYTF
TGTGCCAGCAGCGGAGGGACAGGGAGCGGCTACACCTTC
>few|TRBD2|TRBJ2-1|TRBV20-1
CSARGLAGGVEQFF
TGCAGTGCCCGGGGACTAGCGGGAGGTGTTGAGCAGTTCTTC
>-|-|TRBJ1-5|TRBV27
CASSLSGTRTGLLQPQHF
TGTGCCAGCAGTTTATCGGGGACACGGACTGGGCTCCTTCAGCCCCAGCATTTT
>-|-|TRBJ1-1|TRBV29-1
CSVEKLNTEAFF
TGCAGCGTTGAGAAGCTGAACACTGAAGCTTTCTTT
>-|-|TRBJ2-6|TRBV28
CASSPSGTSGANVLTF
TGTGCCAGCAGTCCTTCAGGAACCTCTGGGGCCAACGTCCTGACTTTC
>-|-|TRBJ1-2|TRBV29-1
CSVEEWGSNGYTF
TGCAGCGTTGAAGAATGGGGTTCTAATGGCTACACCTTC
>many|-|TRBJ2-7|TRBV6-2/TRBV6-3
CASSPTGGYEQYF
TGTGCCAGCAGTCCGACTGGAGGCTACGAGCAGTACTTC
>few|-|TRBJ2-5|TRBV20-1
CSAKVGGSQETQYF
TGCAGTGCGAAGGTCGGCGGGTCACAAGAGACCCAGTACTTC
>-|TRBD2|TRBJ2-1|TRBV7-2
CASSPNPSGYNEQFF
TGTGCCAGCAGCCCAAACCCTAGCGGGTACAATGAGCAGTTCTTC
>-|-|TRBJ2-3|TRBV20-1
CSAWAGSGHTDTQYF
TGCAGTGCTTGGGCGGGATCCGGTCACACAGATACGCAGTATTTT
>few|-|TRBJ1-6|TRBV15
CATSRVGSPLHF
TGTGCCACCAGCAGAGTAGGGTCACCCCTCCACTTT
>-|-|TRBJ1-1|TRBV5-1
CASSLERTRGNTEAFF
TGCGCCAGCAGCTTAGAAAGGACAAGAGGGAACACTGAAGCTTTCTTT
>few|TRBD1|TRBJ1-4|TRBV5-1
CASSYGDSNNEKLFF
TGCGCCAGCAGCTACGGGGACAGCAACAATGAAAAACTGTTTTTT
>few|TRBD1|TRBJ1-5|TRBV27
CASSSAGTGVRPQHF
TGTGCCAGCAGTTCCGCCGGGACAGGGGTTCGGCCCCAGCATTTT
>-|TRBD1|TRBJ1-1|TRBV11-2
CASSPWDRGLNTEAFF
TGTGCCAGCAGCCCCTGGGACAGGGGGTTGAACACTGAAGCTTTCTTT
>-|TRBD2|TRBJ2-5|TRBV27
CASSSLRLARETQYF
TGTGCCAGCAGTTCCCTTAGACTAGCCCGGGAGACCCAGTACTTC
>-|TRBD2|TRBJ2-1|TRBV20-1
CSASSGTSGASEQFF
TGCAGTGCAAGCTCCGGGACTAGCGGGGCCAGTGAGCAGTTCTTC
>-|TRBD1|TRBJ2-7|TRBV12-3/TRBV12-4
CASSLGYDRATSYEQYF
TGTGCCAGCAGTTTAGGGTACGACAGGGCCACGTCCTACGAGCAGTACTTC
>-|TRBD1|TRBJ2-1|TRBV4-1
CASTGTGLYNEQFF
TGCGCCAGCACCGGGACAGGACTTTACAATGAGCAGTTCTTC
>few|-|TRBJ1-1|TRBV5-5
CASKNEDRPGEAFF
TGTGCCAGCAAAAATGAAGACAGGCCGGGTGAAGCTTTCTTT
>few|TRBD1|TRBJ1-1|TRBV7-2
CASSPGTGMNTEAFF
TGTGCCAGCAGCCCCGGGACAGGAATGAACACTGAAGCTTTCTTT
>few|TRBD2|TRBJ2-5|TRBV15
CATSNLAGAPQETQYF
TGTGCCACCAGCAATCTAGCGGGAGCTCCTCAAGAGACCCAGTACTTC
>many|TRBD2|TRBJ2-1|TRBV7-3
CASSLRLAGVNEQFF
TGTGCCAGCAGCTTGAGACTAGCGGGAGTTAATGAGCAGTTCTTC
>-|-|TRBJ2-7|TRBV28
CASSTDSPYEQYF
TGTGCCAGCAGTACGGACAGCCCCTACGAGCAGTACTTC
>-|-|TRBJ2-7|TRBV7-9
CASSRGTAIYEQYF
TGTGCCAGCAGCCGCGGGACAGCTATTTACGAGCAGTACTTC
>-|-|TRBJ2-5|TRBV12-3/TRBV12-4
CASSFPPKETQYF
TGTGCCAGCAGTTTCCCTCCGAAAGAGACCCAGTACTTC
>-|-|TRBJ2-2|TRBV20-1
CSAQDSLTNTGELFF
TGCAGTGCTCAAGACAGTCTGACGAACACCGGGGAGCTGTTTTTT
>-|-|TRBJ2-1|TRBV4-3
CASSQGEAVYNEQLF
TGCGCCAGCAGCCAAGGAGAGGCCGTATACAATGAGCAGCTCTTC
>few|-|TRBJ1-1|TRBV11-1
CASSVSPRDTEAFF
TGTGCCAGCAGCGTATCCCCCAGGGATACTGAAGCTTTCTTT
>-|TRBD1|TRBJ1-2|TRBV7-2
CASQSFVGQGRVSGYTF
TGTGCCAGCCAAAGCTTTGTGGGACAGGGGAGGGTTTCTGGCTACACCTTC
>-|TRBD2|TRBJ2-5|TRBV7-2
CASSRLRDYPETQYF
TGTGCCAGCAGCCGTCTCCGGGACTACCCGGAGACCCAGTACTTC
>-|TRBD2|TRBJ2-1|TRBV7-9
CASSARLAGGPAEQFF
TGTGCCAGCAGCGCGAGACTAGCGGGAGGGCCCGCGGAGCAGTTCTTC
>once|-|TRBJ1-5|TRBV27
CASSLKGRPQHF
TGTGCCAGCAGTTTAAAGGGTCGGCCCCAGCATTTT
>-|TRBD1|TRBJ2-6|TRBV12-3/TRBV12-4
CASSIHPGQVLSGANVLTF
TGTGCCAGCAGTATACACCCGGGACAGGTTCTTTCTGGGGCCAACGTCCTGACTTTC
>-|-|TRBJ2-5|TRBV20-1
CSARVQEVQETQYF
TGCAGTGCTAGAGTACAGGAGGTGCAAGAGACCCAGTACTTC
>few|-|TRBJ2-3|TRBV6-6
CASSYGGRGDTQYF
TGTGCCAGCAGTTACGGGGGTCGGGGGGATACGCAGTATTTT
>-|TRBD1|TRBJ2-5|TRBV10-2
CASRAGQGWEETQYF
TGCGCCAGCAGGGCAGGACAGGGATGGGAAGAGACCCAGTACTTC
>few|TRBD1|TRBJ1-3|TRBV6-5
CATDGQDENTIYF
TGTGCCACCGACGGACAGGACGAAAACACCATATATTTT
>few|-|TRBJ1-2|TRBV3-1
CASSPETDYGYTF
TGTGCCAGCAGCCCAGAGACGGATTATGGCTACACCTTC
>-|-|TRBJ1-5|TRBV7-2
CASSLVVGNQPQHF
TGTGCCAGCAGCTTAGTGGTGGGCAATCAGCCCCAGCATTTT
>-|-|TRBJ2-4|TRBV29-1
CSVYTIPPKNIQYF
TGCAGCGTTTATACGATCCCACCGAAAAACATTCAGTACTTC
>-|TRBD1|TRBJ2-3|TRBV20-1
CSAREWDRGMSDTQYF
TGCAGTGCTAGAGAGTGGGACAGGGGGATGTCAGATACGCAGTATTTT
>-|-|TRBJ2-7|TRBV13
CASSFRRGREQYF
TGTGCCAGCAGCTTTCGGCGGGGGCGCGAGCAGTACTTC
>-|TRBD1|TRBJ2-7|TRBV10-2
CASTSGQDYEQYF
TGCGCCAGCACGTCGGGACAGGACTACGAGCAGTACTTC